The T cell receptor (beta chain) described here comes from a study of T cells after yellow fever vaccination. TCRdb reprocessed the 5' RACE reads with MiXCR, giving one entry per CDR3 protein. Seen here are hundreds of thousands of distinct CDR3 sequences, about 9.5% observed once, and the top ten hold around 17%. V dropped 4 bases and J dropped 7 bases, with 11 bases sitting between them. CDR3 length: 13 amino acids. Germline assignment: CDR1 GTSNPN and CDR2 SVGIG (reference sequence). This receptor was taken from a man between 18 and 29 years old who received the YFV17D yellow fever vaccine. The V gene is TRBV30, the J gene TRBJ1-6; no firm D call. Sequences were derived from PBMCs, sampled on the day of the first yellow fever vaccination. DNA of the CDR3: TGTGCCTGGACCGCGGGCAGAAATTCACCCCTCCACTTT. Protein: CAWTAGRNSPLHF.